The next 10 T cell receptor beta chains were all read from a single sample in a study of T cell repertoires in cytomegalovirus infection. TCRdb reanalysed the reads using MiXCR and keeps one entry per CDR3 protein. The table records 650,000 to 900,000 distinct CDR3 sequences, 25% to 30% of them present only once. Their specific antigens are unknown. The specimen was cultured CD8+ T cells from PBMCs, collected from culture after CMV antigen stimulation. Receptor source: a human donor in good health (CMV status not recorded). Some clones in this sample may be carry-over from other donors' samples.

In its sample, this clonotype was seen many times. V is TRBV7-2 and J is TRBJ1-5; 7 nucleotides match TRBD1. CDR3 length: 15 residues. V dropped 5 bases and J dropped 0; count of bases not matched to a gene: 4. The V gene's germline CDR1 is SGHTA and CDR2 FQGNSA. The CDR3 loop is CASSTHRGSNQPQHF. CDR3 in DNA: TGTGCCAGCAGCACCCACAGGGGTAGCAATCAGCCCCAGCATTTT.

The gene calls are TRBV19 and TRBJ1-1, with a weak D call TRBD1 (6 bases). The germline V gene has CDR1 LNHDA and CDR2 SQIVND (reference sequence). V was shortened by 2 bases and J by 0 bases, with 19 bases between the two germline ends. The length of the CDR3 is 18 residues. The CDR3 spells CASSIRIGGRELNTEAFF. The CDR3 region has the DNA TGTGCCAGTAGTATAAGAATAGGGGGGAGAGAGTTGAACACTGAAGCTTTCTTT. The full variable domain, in which reference TRBV19 and TRBJ1-1 provide the parts outside the CDR3, is DGGITQSPKYLFRKEGQNVTLSCEQNLNHDAMYWYRQDPGQGLRLIYYSQIVNDFQKGDIAEGYSVSREKKESFPLTVTSAQKNPTAFYLCASSIRIGGRELNTEAFFGQGTRLTVV.

The rearrangement joins TRBV14 to TRBJ1-2; TRBD1 might be the D (6 bases). The V and J ends lost 0 bases and 6 bases respectively, with 17 bases between them. Germline CDR1 SGHDN, CDR2 FVKESK. This CDR3 contains 16 residues. Here the CDR3 DNA reads TGTGCCAGCAGCCAAGACGCGAGGGGGGGTTTCGATGGCTACACCTTC. Amino acid sequence: CASSQDARGGFDGYTF.

This clonotype was counted many times. The genes are TRBV12-3 or TRBV12-4 and TRBJ1-2, with D possibly being TRBD1 (5 bases). This CDR3 is built from 13 residues. The germline V and J ends were trimmed by 7 bases and 4 bases, with 13 bases remaining between them. CDR3 sequence reads: CASTGGWGYGYTF. The CDR3 DNA reads as TGTGCCAGCACGGGGGGGTGGGGCTATGGCTACACCTTC.

V and J are TRBV6-5 and TRBJ2-5; D possibly corresponds to TRBD1 (6 bases). Trimming took off 5 bases at V and 2 bases at J, with 15 bases between the two ends. Per germline, CDR1 MNHEY and CDR2 SVGAGI. This CDR3 has 15 residues. As DNA, the CDR3 is TGTGCCAGCAGTCCAGGGGATGACGAGCAAGAGACCCAGTACTTC. Amino acids: CASSPGDDEQETQYF.

V usage is TRBV19 and J usage is TRBJ2-3; D might be TRBD1 or TRBD2, each matching 5 bases. The V and J ends lost 5 bases and 4 bases respectively, with 16 bases between them. The CDR3 is made up of 15 amino acids. Germline V lookup: CDR1 LNHDA, CDR2 SQIVND (reference sequence). Written as DNA, the CDR3 is TGTGCCAGTAGTGCATTCTCCCGAGGGGCAGATACGCAGTATTTT. This sequence encodes CASSAFSRGADTQYF.

Only a few counts were recorded for this clonotype. The rearrangement links TRBV20-1 to TRBJ2-4; a weak D match, TRBD2 (6 bases). V lost 0 bases, J lost 7 bases, and 7 bases lay in between. The CDR3 sequence is 12 residues long. The germline gives CDR1 DFQATT, CDR2 SNEGSKA (reference sequence). CDR3 in amino acids: CSARDGGNIQYF. The CDR3 DNA is TGCAGTGCTAGAGACGGGGGTAACATTCAGTACTTC.

This clonotype occurred a few times. The CDR3 DNA follows: TGTGCCAGCGCTAAGAGGGACAGTACTAGCAATCAGCCCCAGCATTTT. It codes for CASAKRDSTSNQPQHF. The V and J genes are TRBV6-1 and TRBJ1-5; 7 nucleotides align to TRBD1. The trim removed 8 bases at V and 0 bases at J, leaving 10 bases unmatched. Germline V gene sequence: CDR1 MNHNS, CDR2 SASEGT. The CDR3 consists of 16 residues.

The chain combines TRBV24-1 with TRBJ2-1; possible D gene TRBD1, 5 bases. Germline V gene data show CDR1 as KGHDR and CDR2 as SFDVKD. V lost 5 bases and J 3 bases, leaving 10 bases between the germline ends. The CDR3 sequence is 14 residues long. CDR3 sequence reads: CATSVADSYNEQFF. Written as DNA, the CDR3 is TGTGCCACCAGTGTCGCCGACAGCTACAATGAGCAGTTCTTC.

The chain carries TRBV29-1 and TRBJ1-2; D not certain. V lost 3 bases to trimming and J lost 14 bases, with 19 bases between them. Germline V gene sequence: CDR1 SQVTM, CDR2 ANQGSEA. The CDR3 consists of 12 residues. The CDR3 sequence: CSVEGITYGRTF. CDR3 DNA sequence: TGCAGCGTTGAGGGGATTACTTATGGCAGGACCTTC.